Included here is one TCR beta chain sequence, with context. What it binds is unknown. This sample was taken from a study of T cells in lung cancer brain metastases. Across the whole study: About 85% of the roughly 20 patients had smoked, with a median of approximately 40 pack-years. Study results and limitations: Effects of preoperative corticosteroids on T cell infiltration in brain metastases could not be controlled.

The CDR3 extends over 16 amino acids. The V gene end was trimmed by 2 bases and the J gene end by 4 bases; junction bases not matched to a gene: 11. Germline-derived CDR1 and CDR2 are SGHRS and YFSETQ. Data came from immunoSEQ multiplex PCR; TCRdb stores just in-frame clones and leaves some out. The sample lists 2,000 or so clones; approximately 90% were seen once. The specimen sequenced was tumor tissue from a brain metastasis. The chain combines TRBV5-1 with TRBJ1-1, with 7 bases matching TRBD1. The clonotype originates from a woman aged 50 to 60 with non-small cell lung cancer that had spread to the brain. This chain's CDR3 is CASSLQMTGRATEAFF. The DNA of the CDR3 is TGCGCCAGCAGCTTACAGATGACAGGGAGAGCCACTGAAGCTTTCTTT.